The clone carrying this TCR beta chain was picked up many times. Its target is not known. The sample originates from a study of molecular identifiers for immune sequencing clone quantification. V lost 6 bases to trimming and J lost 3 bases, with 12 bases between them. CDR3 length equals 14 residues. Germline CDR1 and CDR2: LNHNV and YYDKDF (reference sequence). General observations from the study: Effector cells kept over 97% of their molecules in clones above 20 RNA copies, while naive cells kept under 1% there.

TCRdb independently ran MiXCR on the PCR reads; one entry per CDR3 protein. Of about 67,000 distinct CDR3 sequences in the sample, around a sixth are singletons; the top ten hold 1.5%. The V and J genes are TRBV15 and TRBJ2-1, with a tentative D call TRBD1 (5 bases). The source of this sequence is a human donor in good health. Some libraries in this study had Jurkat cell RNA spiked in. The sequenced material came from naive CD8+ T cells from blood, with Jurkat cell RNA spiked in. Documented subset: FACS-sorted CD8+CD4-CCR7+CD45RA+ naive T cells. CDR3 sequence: CATRGQPYYNEQFF. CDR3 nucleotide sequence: TGTGCCACCAGAGGACAACCCTACTACAATGAGCAGTTCTTC. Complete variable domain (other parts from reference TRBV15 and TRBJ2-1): DAMVIQNPRYQVTQFGKPVTLSCSQTLNHNVMYWYQQKSSQAPKLLFHYYDKDFNNEADTPDNFQSRRPNTSFCFLDIRSPGLGDTAMYLCATRGQPYYNEQFFGPGTRLTVL.